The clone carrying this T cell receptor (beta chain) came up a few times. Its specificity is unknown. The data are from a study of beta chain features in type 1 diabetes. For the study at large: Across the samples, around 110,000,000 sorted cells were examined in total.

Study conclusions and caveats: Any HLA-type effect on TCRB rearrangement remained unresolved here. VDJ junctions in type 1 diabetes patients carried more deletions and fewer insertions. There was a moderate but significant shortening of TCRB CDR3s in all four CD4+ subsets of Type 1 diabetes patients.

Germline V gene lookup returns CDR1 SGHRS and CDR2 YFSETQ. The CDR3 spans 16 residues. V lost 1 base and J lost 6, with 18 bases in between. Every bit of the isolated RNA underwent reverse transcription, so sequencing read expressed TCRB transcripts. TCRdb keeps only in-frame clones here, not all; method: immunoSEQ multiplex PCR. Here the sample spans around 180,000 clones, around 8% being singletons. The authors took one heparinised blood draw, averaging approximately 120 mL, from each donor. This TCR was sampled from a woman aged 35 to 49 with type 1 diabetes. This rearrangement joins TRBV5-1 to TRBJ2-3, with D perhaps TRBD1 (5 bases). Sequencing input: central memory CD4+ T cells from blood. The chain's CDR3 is CASSLIPQDIGDTQYF. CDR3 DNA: TGCGCCAGCAGCTTGATTCCACAGGACATTGGGGATACGCAGTATTTT.